This entry is about one TCR beta chain. The antigen is not known. The germline V and J ends were trimmed by 3 bases and 2 bases, with 12 bases remaining between them. The CDR3 has 15 residues. Genomic DNA acted as the template from which TCR beta VDJ combination and CDR3 sequence profiling were carried out. MiXCR was run by TCRdb on the reads, yielding one entry per CDR3 protein. The sample lists some 220,000 distinct CDR3 sequences, 34% occurring once. This specimen comes from a study of CD8+CD57+ T cells in acquired aplastic anemia. In the study overall: DNA per sorted CD4+ or CD8+ sample ranged 0.2 to 27.4 ug, averaging 3.2 ug. CD4+ cell libraries from healthy donors averaged roughly 10 million reads.

Study conclusions and caveats: Patients and controls shared 25 to 35 CD8+ CDR3 sequences, highly expressed in patients. For CD8+ Simpson's diversity, patients and controls showed no significant difference.

Sequencing was carried out using sorted CD4+, CD8+, or CD8+CD57+ T cells (not recorded which) from PBMCs. This rearrangement joins TRBV12-3 or TRBV12-4 to TRBJ2-3, with D possibly TRBD2 on 5 matching bases. This TCR came from a human donor in good health, serving as a control. The CDR3 nucleotides read TGTGCCAGCAGTTTCATGGACTTATTCACAGATACGCAGTATTTT. The encoded protein is CASSFMDLFTDTQYF.